These 14 T cell receptor beta chains came from one sample sequenced in a study of blood T cells in healthy people across ages. Combining a sample-barcoded 5' primer with a J-beta primer mix, a second PCR ran for roughly 7 to 12 cycles. TCRdb reprocessed the 5' RACE reads with MiXCR, giving one entry per CDR3 protein. The table shows around 800,000 distinct CDR3 sequences, with less than 60% occurring only once. The specimen was blood. The receptors were gathered from a man aged 80 or over in good health.

The chain carries TRBV20-1 and TRBJ2-5, with D possibly TRBD1 on 7 matching bases. The J call may be wrong; the DNA end is better matched by TRBJ2-7. This CDR3 has 12 amino acids. Germline lookup yields CDR1 DFQATT and CDR2 SNEGSKA (reference sequence). This CDR3 is CSARTGRCEQYF. DNA for the CDR3: TGCAGTGCTAGGACAGGGAGGTGCGAGCAGTACTTC.

In the case of this clonotype: Relative to the germline gene, one junction end is altered; a read error may explain this. The V gene is TRBV5-6, the J gene TRBJ2-1; TRBD1 matches 8 bases. Germline lookup yields CDR1 SGHDT and CDR2 YYEEEE. CDR3 length: 18 residues. The CDR3 bases are TGTGCCGGCAGCTATGTACTTGACAGGGGATTATCTTACAATGAGCAGTTCTTC. Protein sequence: CAGSYVLDRGLSYNEQFF.

This clonotype came up a few times. Germline and junction disagree at one end, which may indicate a read error. The chain joins TRBV7-7 to TRBJ2-5, with D perhaps TRBD1 or TRBD2 (5 bases each). The CDR3 covers 15 residues. CDR1 and CDR2 (germline): SSHAT, FNYEAQ (reference sequence). In nucleotides, the CDR3 is TGTGCTAGCAGCCCCCTGGGGGTGCCCCAAGAGACCCAGTACTTC. Translated: CASSPLGVPQETQYF.

The chain is built from TRBV7-8 and TRBJ2-2; TRBD2 agrees at 13 bases. The CDR3 totals 16 residues. Trimming took 7 bases from V and 8 from J; bases not matched to a gene: 10. Germline V gives CDR1 SGHVS, CDR2 FQNEAQ. The CDR3 coding sequence is TGTGCCAGCATGCTCTGGACTAGCGGGAGCGGTGGGGAGCTGTTTTTT. It codes for CASMLWTSGSGGELFF.

This clonotype was counted ten times or more. This chain joins TRBV7-2 and TRBJ2-1; D is ambiguous. The germline V and J ends were trimmed by 1 base and 6 bases, with 4 bases remaining between them. This CDR3 contains 12 residues. Germline CDR1 SGHTA, CDR2 FQGNSA. CDR3 sequence reads: CASSLDSNEQFF. The CDR3 DNA reads TGTGCCAGCAGCTTAGATTCCAATGAGCAGTTCTTC.

This clonotype was seen a few times. The gene calls are TRBV7-2 and TRBJ2-5; 11 bases line up with TRBD2. The germline V gene has CDR1 SGHTA and CDR2 FQGNSA. The V gene end was trimmed by 0 bases and the J gene end by 5 bases; junction bases not matched to a gene: 8. The CDR3 runs 17 residues. For the CDR3, the DNA is TGTGCCAGCAGCTTAGCGGGGACTAGCGGAGGCGGGGAGACCCAGTACTTC. Protein: CASSLAGTSGGGETQYF.

The gene calls are TRBV14 and TRBJ2-7, with D perhaps given as TRBD1 or TRBD2 (6 bases each). V gave up 6 bases and J gave up 5 bases, with 11 bases separating them. The CDR3 covers 12 residues. Germline V gene data show CDR1 as SGHDN and CDR2 as FVKESK. CDR3 DNA: TGTGCCAGCAGGGGGGGCGGACACGAGCAGTACTTC. Translation: CASRGGGHEQYF.

The DNA for the CDR3 is TGCAGCGTCGCCACAGGGGGGGTTTACGAGCAGTACTTC. This sequence encodes CSVATGGVYEQYF. The chain couples TRBV29-1 to TRBJ2-4; tentatively, D is TRBD1 (8 bases). The DNA end is more similar to TRBJ2-7, so the J call may be wrong. The CDR3 has 13 amino acids. The germline gives CDR1 SQVTM, CDR2 ANQGSEA.

The J gene is TRBJ1-2, the V gene TRBV12-3 or TRBV12-4, with 10 bases matching TRBD1. The CDR3 runs to 16 residues. The CDR3: CATSRTGTGDYYGYTF. The CDR3 DNA reads TGTGCTACCAGCCGAACCGGGACAGGGGACTACTATGGCTACACCTTC.

In DNA, the CDR3 is TGTGCCAGCAGCCAAGGGAGGGGCCAGGAGACCCAGTACTTC. Residues: CASSQGRGQETQYF. The chain is built from TRBV3-1 and TRBJ2-5; a possible D gene is TRBD2 (6 bases). Germline values: CDR1 LGHDT, CDR2 YNNKEL (reference sequence). V lost 1 base to trimming and J lost 5 bases, with 11 bases between them. The CDR3 runs 14 residues.

This clonotype was detected ten times or more. J is TRBJ2-6 and V is TRBV29-1; 7 bases are shared with TRBD1. Germline V gene lookup returns CDR1 SQVTM and CDR2 ANQGSEA. Unmatched junction bases numbered 3, after V lost 4 bases and J lost 0 bases. The CDR3 length is 15 residues. This chain's CDR3 is CSVVGQTSGANVLTF. The CDR3 DNA reads TGCAGCGTTGTGGGACAGACCTCTGGGGCCAACGTCCTGACTTTC.

The V and J genes are TRBV27 and TRBJ2-7; D possibly corresponds to TRBD2 (6 bases). The CDR3 contains 15 residues. Trimming pared 8 bases from V and 0 bases from J, leaving 17 bases between. Per the germline V gene, CDR1 is MNHEY and CDR2 is SMNVEV (reference sequence). DNA for the CDR3: TGTGCCAGCTGGGCAACGGGACTGCACTCCTACGAGCAGTACTTC. Protein: CASWATGLHSYEQYF.

As concerns this clonotype: A clone one base away is much larger, so this may be a read error. The chain links TRBV7-2 to TRBJ2-5; TRBD2 matches at 9 bases. Trimming removed 1 base from V and 11 bases from J; junction bases left unmatched: 14. The germline V gene encodes CDR1 SGHTA and CDR2 FQGNSA. This CDR3 is built from 16 residues. The CDR3 reads CASSLDIPSGAPVQYF. CDR3 in DNA: TGTGCCAGCAGCTTAGATATTCCTAGCGGGGCCCCCGTGCAGTACTTC. Complete variable domain (other parts from reference TRBV7-2 and TRBJ2-5): GAGVSQSPSNKVTEKGKDVELRCDPISGHTALYWYRQSLGQGLEFLIYFQGNSAPDKSGLPSDRFSAERTGGSVSTLTIQRTQQEDSAVYLCASSLDIPSGAPVQYFGPGTRLLVL.

The CDR3 is CASLPGSSGANVLTF. The CDR3 DNA sequence: TGCGCCAGCCTACCGGGGAGCTCTGGGGCCAACGTCCTGACTTTC. The chain recombines TRBV5-1 with TRBJ2-6; D is possibly TRBD2 (5 bases). Trimming removed 7 bases from V and 0 bases from J, with 11 bases in between. The germline V gene encodes CDR1 SGHRS and CDR2 YFSETQ. The CDR3 contains 15 residues.